The clone carrying this T cell receptor beta chain came up a few times. TCRdb itself ran the RT-PCR reads through MiXCR, one entry per CDR3 protein. The sample lists approximately 430,000 distinct CDR3 sequences; approximately 16% were seen once. This sample is drawn from a study of patients and donors after allogeneic stem cell transplantation. This CDR3 has 15 residues. Germline lookup yields CDR1 KGHSH and CDR2 LQKENI. V was cut by 2 bases and J by 4 bases, with 12 bases left in between. This clonotype was obtained from a human donor who was either an allogeneic HSCT recipient or a stem cell or donor lymphocyte infusion donor (not recorded which). It is not recorded whose cells these are; they may come from a transplant donor. This chain links TRBV18 with TRBJ1-5; D uncertain. Sequences were obtained from blood, either unsorted or a sorted T cell fraction (not recorded which). The DNA for the CDR3 is TGTGCCAGCTCACCAGAAAGGCTGGGGAATCAGCCCCAGCATTTT. Protein sequence: CASSPERLGNQPQHF.